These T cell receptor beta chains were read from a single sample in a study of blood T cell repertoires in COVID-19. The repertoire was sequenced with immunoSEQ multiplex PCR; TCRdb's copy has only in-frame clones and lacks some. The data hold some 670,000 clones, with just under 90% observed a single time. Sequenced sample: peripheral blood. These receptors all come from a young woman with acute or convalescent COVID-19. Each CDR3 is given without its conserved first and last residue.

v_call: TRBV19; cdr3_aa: ASGQQGAGPNEKLF
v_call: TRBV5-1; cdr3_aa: ASSLGGLAYNEQF
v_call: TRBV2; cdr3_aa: ASSRQATNEKLF
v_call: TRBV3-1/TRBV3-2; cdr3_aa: ASSLGQGRGTEAF
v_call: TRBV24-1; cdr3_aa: ATSAQTGTGEEKLF
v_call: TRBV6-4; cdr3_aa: ASSPGQRTDTQY
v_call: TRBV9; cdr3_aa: ASSAREGMAGNTIY
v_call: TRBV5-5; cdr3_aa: ASIPRGQGARGYT
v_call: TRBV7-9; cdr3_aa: ASSRLLSGNTIY
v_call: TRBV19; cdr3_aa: ASSITGGPNEAF
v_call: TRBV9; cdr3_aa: ASSGNRDGYT
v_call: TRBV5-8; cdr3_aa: ASSSTGGETQY
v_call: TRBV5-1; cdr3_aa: ASSLRITSGVSYEQY
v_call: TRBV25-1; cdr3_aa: ARTGSGYT
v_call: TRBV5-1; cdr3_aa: ASSKDRDFNYGYT
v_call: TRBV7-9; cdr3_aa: ASRPAGTRSSGNTIY
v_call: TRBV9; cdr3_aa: ASSPLRDTQY
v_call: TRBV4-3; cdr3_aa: ASSQGTGEILGEKLF
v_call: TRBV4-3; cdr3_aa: ASSLFRNYEQY
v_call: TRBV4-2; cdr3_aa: ASSQERLAGAPHYEQY
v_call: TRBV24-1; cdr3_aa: ATSDGEITEAF
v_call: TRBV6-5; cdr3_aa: ASRQLTVLTGELF
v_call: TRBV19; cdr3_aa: ASSMGQHVGYEQY
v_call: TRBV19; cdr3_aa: ASSTPRGFDYGYT
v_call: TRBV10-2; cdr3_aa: ASSEALAGSWVH
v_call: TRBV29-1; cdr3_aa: SVRDRGRENEKLF
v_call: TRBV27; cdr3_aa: ASRPDRHPNTNTEAF
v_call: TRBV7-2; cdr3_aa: ASSLADTTRYGYT
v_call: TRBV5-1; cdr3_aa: ASSFQVNYGYT
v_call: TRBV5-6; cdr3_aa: ASSRGRFNQPQH
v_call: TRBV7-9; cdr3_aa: ASREGTSSVDTQY
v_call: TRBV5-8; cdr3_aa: ASSTHRGLVSGYT
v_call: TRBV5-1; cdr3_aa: ASRSQGDTGELF
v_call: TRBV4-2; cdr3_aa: ASSQDMGQTNYGYT
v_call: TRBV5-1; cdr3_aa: ASSPRGNTEAF